The source of this TCR beta chain is a study of radiotherapy plus CTLA-4 blockade in lung cancer. Study-wide background: Patients showed objective responses in about a sixth of cases, and disease control was achieved by over 25%.

The CDR3 has 14 amino acids. Trimming cost V 1 base and J 3 bases; bases outside gene matches: 0. CDR1 is MNHEY and CDR2 is SMNVEV in the germline V gene (reference sequence). Each patient with chemo-refractory metastatic non-small-cell lung cancer was treated with focal radiation plus CTLA-4 blockade using ipilimumab. Study outcomes and limitations: How blood T cell clones changed early, along with interferon-beta, reportedly forecast response best.

Turning to this clone: The antigen is unknown.

Repertoires were generated with immunoSEQ multiplex PCR, while TCRdb's copy carries only in-frame clones and drops some. The sample lists 86,000 or so clones, around 81% occurring once. The chain employs TRBV27 and TRBJ1-1; the match to TRBD1 covers 9 bases. The input for sequencing was peripheral blood, taken from a patient treated with radiotherapy plus ipilimumab. This receptor was identified in a human donor with non-small cell lung cancer who had a partial response to radiotherapy plus ipilimumab. Some clones in this sample may be carry-over from other donors' samples. The CDR3 reads CASSLWTGDTEAFF. The CDR3 nucleotides read TGTGCCAGCAGTTTATGGACAGGGGACACTGAAGCTTTCTTT.